The 6 T cell receptor beta chains given below trace back to one sample, sequenced in a study of blood T cell repertoires in COVID-19. Method: immunoSEQ multiplex PCR; TCRdb's copy keeps in-frame clones and lacks some. The sample lists more than 65,000 clones, around 80% occurring once. The sequenced sample was peripheral blood. These receptors all stem from a woman older than 75 with acute or convalescent COVID-19.

This chain connects TRBV29-1 to TRBJ2-3; 11 nucleotides line up with TRBD1. The CDR3 has 13 amino acids. Germline V lookup: CDR1 SQVTM, CDR2 ANQGSEA. The J segment lost 6 bases and the V segment lost 4 bases, leaving 3 bases of the junction unmatched. The CDR3 sequence is CSVGTGGFDTQYF. CDR3 sequence (DNA): TGCAGCGTTGGGACAGGGGGCTTTGATACGCAGTATTTT.

This sequence joins TRBV5-8 and TRBJ1-5, with TRBD1 matching 10 bases. V gave up 4 bases and J gave up 3 bases; unmatched junction bases: 10. The CDR3 loop spans 17 amino acids. CDR1 and CDR2 from the germline V gene are SGHTS and YDEGEE. CDR3 residues: CASSIRTGGLDNQPQHF. CDR3 DNA sequence: TGTGCCAGCAGCATAAGGACAGGGGGTTTGGACAATCAGCCCCAGCATTTT. Combining the CDR3 with reference TRBV5-8 and TRBJ1-5 gives the whole variable domain EAGVTQSPTHLIKTRGQQATLRCSPISGHTSVYWYQQALGLGLQFLLWYDEGEERNRGNFPPRFSGRQFPNYSSELNVNALELEDSALYLCASSIRTGGLDNQPQHFGDGTRLSIL.

The gene calls are TRBV12-3 or TRBV12-4 and TRBJ1-1; D remains unclear. This CDR3 is built from 13 residues. V was trimmed by 2 bases and J by 5 bases, leaving 9 bases between them. The CDR3: CASSLQRQTEAFF. Written as DNA, the CDR3 is TGTGCCAGCAGTTTACAGCGCCAGACTGAAGCTTTCTTT.

The gene calls are TRBV14 and TRBJ2-2; TRBD2 is a possible D gene (7 bases). V was trimmed by 3 bases and J by 1 base, leaving 18 bases between them. Germline-derived CDR1 and CDR2 are SGHDN and FVKESK. This CDR3 has 18 residues. Here the CDR3 reads CASSQDYQGRENTGELFF. The CDR3 region has the DNA TGTGCCAGCAGCCAGGATTACCAGGGGAGGGAGAACACCGGGGAGCTGTTTTTT.

CDR3 amino acids: CASSPTRFYGYTF. The DNA of the CDR3 is TGTGCCAGCAGCCCCACCAGATTCTATGGCTACACCTTC. This chain connects TRBV5-4 to TRBJ1-2; D not resolved. This CDR3 spans 13 amino acids. Germline V gene lookup returns CDR1 SGHNT and CDR2 YYREEE (reference sequence). V was shortened by 4 bases and J by 4 bases, with 11 bases between the two germline ends.

This chain uses TRBV18 with TRBJ2-3; 12 bases map to TRBD2. Losses at the gene ends were 1 base for V and 6 bases for J; bases not matched to a gene: 2. The V gene's germline CDR1 is KGHSH and CDR2 LQKENI. The CDR3 is 15 residues long. The CDR3 here is CASSPRTSGVDTQYF. Written as DNA, the CDR3 is TGTGCCAGCTCACCACGGACTAGCGGGGTGGATACGCAGTATTTT.